Included here is one T cell receptor (beta chain) sequence, with context. Its antigen is still unknown. The PCR employed 60 Vbeta primers together with 13 Jbeta primers. The assay was immunoSEQ multiplex PCR, and TCRdb's table has in-frame clones only and misses some. The sample lists approximately 110,000 clones, about 59% occurring once. The CDR3 is 12 residues long. V was pared by 8 bases and J by 4 bases, with 3 bases of the junction left unmatched. Germline V lookup: CDR1 SEHNR, CDR2 FQNEAQ (reference sequence). The data are from a study of cytomegalovirus exposure and HLA in healthy donors. Study-level results: Apart from CMV serostatus, no immune exposure information was available.

The chain couples TRBV7-9 to TRBJ2-7, with 9 bases that match TRBD2. This TCR derives from a man aged 25-40 years in good health and CMV-seropositive. Sample: PBMCs. The CDR3: CASGGRGYEQYF. Written as DNA, the CDR3 is TGTGCCAGCGGCGGGAGGGGGTACGAGCAGTACTTC.